The 21 T cell receptor beta chains given below trace back to one sample, sequenced in a study of regulatory T cells in long-lasting Graves disease. With iRepertoire HTBI primers and Arm-PCR of CDR3 regions, TCR beta libraries were built. TCRdb recomputed calls from the multiplex PCR reads with MiXCR, one row per CDR3 protein. This table holds over 300,000 distinct CDR3 sequences, roughly a sixth found once. The time point denotes: newly diagnosed GD, antithyroid drugs for less than 3 months. RNA isolated from PBMCs was used to make the TCR library. The sample consisted of peripheral blood mononuclear cells (PBMCs), taken at new diagnosis, from a patient treated with antithyroid drugs. These receptors came from a female donor with Graves disease.

This clonotype showed up many times. The V and J genes are TRBV10-1 and TRBJ2-3, with 14 positions matching TRBD2. Germline CDR1 WNHNN, CDR2 SYGVQD (reference sequence). V shed 4 bases and J 4 bases; nucleotides not matched to a gene: 4. CDR3 size: 16 residues. CDR3 nucleotides: TGCGCCAGCAGTGGGACTAGCGGGAGGTTCCCAGATACGCAGTATTTT. It encodes CASSGTSGRFPDTQYF.

CDR3 sequence reads: CASSPPGPTREYEQYF. The CDR3 coding sequence is TGTGCCAGCTCACCACCAGGACCGACTAGAGAGTACGAGCAGTACTTC. The rearrangement links TRBV27 to TRBJ2-7; D might be TRBD2 (6 bases). V lost 8 bases and J lost 4, with 24 bases in between. Germline-derived CDR1 and CDR2 are MNHEY and SMNVEV (reference sequence). CDR3 length equals 16 residues.

There are many counts of this clonotype. The chain recombines TRBV4-1 with TRBJ1-1; D is ambiguous. V shed 0 bases and J shed 1 base, with 6 bases lying between them. The CDR3 has 14 amino acids. The germline gives CDR1 MGHRA, CDR2 YSYEKL. The DNA for the CDR3 is TGCGCCAGCAGCCAAGAGCCCAGGAACACTGAAGCTTTCTTT. Its translation: CASSQEPRNTEAFF.

The chain joins TRBV12-5 to TRBJ1-1, with D uncertain. The V and J ends lost 5 bases and 4 bases respectively, with 11 bases between them. The CDR3 is 13 residues long. Per the germline V gene, CDR1 is LGHNT and CDR2 is FRNRAP. CDR3 in DNA: TGTGCTAGTGGTCTCGGGCTTCTCACTGAAGCTTTCTTT. It specifies CASGLGLLTEAFF.

This clonotype was observed a handful of times. The rearrangement links TRBV20-1 to TRBJ1-2, with no clear D. CDR1 and CDR2 (germline): DFQATT, SNEGSKA (reference sequence). This CDR3 is 14 amino acids long. Trimming took 0 bases from V and 1 from J, leaving 9 bases between them. CDR3 sequence: CSARDAAHNYGYTF. As DNA, the CDR3 is TGCAGTGCTAGAGATGCAGCGCATAACTATGGCTACACCTTC.

This chain links TRBV19 with TRBJ2-3; D gene uncertain. The CDR3 is 14 amino acids. With 1 base removed from V and 2 bases from J, the gap between germline ends came to 7 bases. The V gene's germline CDR1 is LNHDA and CDR2 SQIVND (reference sequence). The CDR3 loop reads CASSIGDDTDTQYF. As DNA, the CDR3 is TGTGCCAGTAGTATAGGAGACGACACAGATACGCAGTATTTT.

This clonotype was found many times. The chain carries TRBV18 and TRBJ1-2; D gene unclear. Germline V gene data show CDR1 as KGHSH and CDR2 as LQKENI. The CDR3 consists of 12 residues. V was clipped by 2 bases and J by 7 bases, with 8 bases between them. The CDR3 protein is CASSPEGFGYTF. The CDR3, as DNA: TGTGCCAGCTCACCAGAAGGGTTTGGCTACACCTTC. Full variable domain (missing parts from reference TRBV18 and TRBJ1-2): NAGVMQNPRHLVRRRGQEARLRCSPMKGHSHVYWYRQLPEEGLKFMVYLQKENIIDESGMPKERFSAEFPKEGPSILRIQQVVRGDSAAYFCASSPEGFGYTFGSGTRLTVV.

Regarding this clonotype: One base separates it from a far larger clone, so it is likely a read error. The chain has TRBV20-1 and TRBJ2-3; TRBD2 matches 7 bases. Matching the DNA end better, TRBJ2-7 makes the J call doubtful. CDR3 length: 14 residues. Germline CDR1 reads DFQATT; CDR2 reads SNEGSKA (reference sequence). CDR3 residues: CSATAGGAGEEQYF. The CDR3 DNA reads as TGCAGTGCTACCGCCGGCGGTGCGGGAGAGGAGCAGTACTTC.

The chain has TRBV12-3 or TRBV12-4 and TRBJ2-5; no reliable D call. The CDR3 has 13 amino acids. The V end lost 3 bases, the J end lost 5 bases, and 10 bases lay between the germline ends. CDR3 residues: CASSFSRLETQYF. CDR3 in DNA: TGTGCCAGCAGTTTTTCCCGGCTGGAGACCCAGTACTTC.

In its sample, this clonotype was seen many times. The gene calls are TRBV7-7 and TRBJ2-5; 14 bases agree with TRBD2. CDR1 is SSHAT and CDR2 is FNYEAQ in the germline V gene (reference sequence). The CDR3 consists of 16 residues. With V trimmed by 5 bases and J by 4 bases, 6 bases remained unmatched. The CDR3 DNA reads as TGTGCCAGCAGCCCCGGACTAGCGGGGGGCTTAGAGACCCAGTACTTC. Translating gives CASSPGLAGGLETQYF.

This clonotype has a count of ten or more. This chain joins TRBV7-3 and TRBJ2-1, with TRBD2 matching 11 bases. CDR3 length equals 15 residues. J was trimmed by 3 bases and V by 4 bases; bases with no gene match: 2. Germline V CDR1 and CDR2: SGHTA, FQGTGA. The chain's CDR3 is CASSSGTSGYNEQFF. The CDR3 DNA reads as TGTGCCAGCAGCTCTGGGACTAGCGGCTACAATGAGCAGTTCTTC.

This clonotype was observed at least ten times. This chain connects TRBV20-1 to TRBJ2-7; TRBD1 is a possible D gene (6 bases). The CDR3 sequence is 16 residues long. CDR1 DFQATT and CDR2 SNEGSKA come from the germline V gene (reference sequence). Between the trimmed V and J ends, which lost 1 base and 0 bases, there was a span of 16 bases. The CDR3 loop is CSARVAGAENSYEQYF. The CDR3 coding sequence is TGCAGTGCTAGAGTGGCAGGGGCGGAGAACTCCTACGAGCAGTACTTC.

The chain combines TRBV30 with TRBJ2-7; the D gene is possibly TRBD1 (6 bases). V lost 2 bases to trimming and J lost 4 bases, with 12 bases between them. The CDR3 is 13 residues long. Germline CDR1 is GTSNPN and CDR2 is SVGIG (reference sequence). CDR3 sequence: CAWSSSQGYEQYF. DNA of the CDR3: TGTGCCTGGAGTTCATCCCAGGGGTACGAGCAGTACTTC.

This clonotype has a count of ten or more. This chain connects TRBV29-1 to TRBJ1-1; no reliable D call. The CDR3 is 14 residues long. Germline V lookup: CDR1 SQVTM, CDR2 ANQGSEA. V was trimmed by 6 bases and J by 3 bases, leaving 17 bases between them. CDR3 nucleotides: TGCAGCGTCTTGAATAATATGGGATACACTGAAGCTTTCTTT. Translation: CSVLNNMGYTEAFF.

This clonotype was counted many times. J is TRBJ1-2 and V is TRBV2; D possibly corresponds to TRBD1 (5 bases). The CDR3 is made up of 15 amino acids. Germline V lookup: CDR1 SNHLY, CDR2 FYNNEI. V was shortened by 4 bases and J by 2 bases, with 14 bases between the two germline ends. The CDR3 here is CASSVRDGGNYGYTF. The CDR3 bases are TGTGCCAGCAGTGTGCGGGACGGGGGAAACTATGGCTACACCTTC.

This clonotype was seen a handful of times. The chain recombines TRBV6-1 with TRBJ2-3; D perhaps matches TRBD1 (6 bases). The CDR3 covers 14 residues. The germline CDR1 and CDR2 sequences are MNHNS and SASEGT. V shed 6 bases and J shed 2 bases, with 12 bases lying between them. CDR3 loop: CASSGQPHTDTQYF. CDR3 bases: TGTGCCAGCAGCGGACAGCCACACACAGATACGCAGTATTTT.

This clonotype was picked up many times. The rearrangement uses TRBV9 and TRBJ1-4; 7 bases fit TRBD1. The germline CDR1 and CDR2 sequences are SGDLS and YYNGEE. J was trimmed by 1 base and V by 0 bases; bases with no gene match: 0. This CDR3 region has 15 residues. CDR3 protein: CASSVGTGTNEKLFF. The DNA of the CDR3 is TGTGCCAGCAGCGTAGGGACAGGAACTAATGAAAAACTGTTTTTT. Based on the CDR3 plus reference TRBV9 and TRBJ1-4, the full variable domain is DSGVTQTPKHLITATGQRVTLRCSPRSGDLSVYWYQQSLDQGLQFLIQYYNGEERAKGNILERFSAQQFPDLHSELNLSSLELGDSALYFCASSVGTGTNEKLFFGSGTQLSVL.

Ten or more counts support this clonotype. The chain employs TRBV5-1 and TRBJ2-5; D call uncertain. Trimming shortened V by 0 bases and J by 4 bases, and 10 bases separated the two germline ends. CDR1 is SGHRS and CDR2 is YFSETQ in the germline V gene. The CDR3 spans 14 residues. The CDR3 sequence: CASSLGGSRETQYF. CDR3 coding DNA: TGCGCCAGCAGCTTGGGTGGTAGCAGAGAGACCCAGTACTTC. The variable domain in full, with the rest retrieved from reference TRBV5-1 and TRBJ2-5, is KAGVTQTPRYLIKTRGQQVTLSCSPISGHRSVSWYQQTPGQGLQFLFEYFSETQRNKGNFPGRFSGRQFSNSRSEMNVSTLELGDSALYLCASSLGGSRETQYFGPGTRLLVL.

Ten or more counts support this clonotype. The chain recombines TRBV7-9 with TRBJ1-2, with a possible D match to TRBD1 (6 bases). The CDR3 totals 16 residues. Trimming stripped 5 bases from V and 0 bases from J, with 16 bases between. Germline V gives CDR1 SEHNR, CDR2 FQNEAQ (reference sequence). The CDR3 DNA follows: TGTGCCAGCAGCCTATGGGACATACGCACTAACTATGGCTACACCTTC. Protein product: CASSLWDIRTNYGYTF.

This clonotype was seen repeatedly, ten times or more. The J gene is TRBJ1-2, the V gene TRBV29-1, with 7 nucleotides matching TRBD1. With 0 bases clipped from V and 4 bases from J, the junction kept 5 bases outside the gene matches. Germline CDR1 is SQVTM and CDR2 is ANQGSEA. CDR3 length: 14 amino acids. This chain's CDR3 is CSVEDLRQGYGYTF. The CDR3 nucleotides read TGCAGCGTTGAAGATCTTCGACAGGGCTATGGCTACACCTTC.

The rearrangement uses TRBV29-1 and TRBJ2-1, with 10 bases aligning to TRBD1. In germline, CDR1 is SQVTM, CDR2 ANQGSEA. This CDR3 is 14 amino acids long. V shed 3 bases, J shed 6 bases, and the junction held 5 bases outside the gene matches. The CDR3 nucleotides read TGCAGCGTTGATACCGGGACAGGGGTCAATGAGCAGTTCTTC. It is translated as CSVDTGTGVNEQFF.